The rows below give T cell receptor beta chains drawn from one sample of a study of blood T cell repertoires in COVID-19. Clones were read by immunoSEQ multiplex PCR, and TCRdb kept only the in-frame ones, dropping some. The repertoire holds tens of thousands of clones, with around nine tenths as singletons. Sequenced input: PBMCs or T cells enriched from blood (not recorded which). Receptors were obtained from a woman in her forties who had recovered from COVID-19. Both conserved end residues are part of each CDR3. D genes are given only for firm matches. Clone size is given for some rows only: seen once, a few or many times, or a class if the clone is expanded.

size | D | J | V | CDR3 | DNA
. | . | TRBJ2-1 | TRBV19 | CASSSGGHLNEQFF | TGTGCCAGTAGTAGTGGGGGACACCTTAATGAGCAGTTCTTC
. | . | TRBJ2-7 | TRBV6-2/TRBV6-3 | CASSYSIQVAPRPYEQYF | TGTGCCAGCAGTTACTCGATCCAAGTAGCACCTCGCCCTTACGAGCAGTACTTC
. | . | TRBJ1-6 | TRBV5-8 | CASSLSWSSYNSPLHF | TGTGCCAGCAGCCTCAGTTGGAGCTCCTATAATTCACCCCTCCACTTT
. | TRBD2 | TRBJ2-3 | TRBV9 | CASGIAGGRSTDTQYF | TGTGCCAGCGGAATAGCGGGGGGCCGAAGCACAGATACGCAGTATTTT
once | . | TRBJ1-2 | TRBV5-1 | CASQGTDLAVYTF | TGCGCCAGCCAAGGGACGGACCTAGCGGTCTACACCTTC
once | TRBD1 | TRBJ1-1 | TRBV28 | CASSLQGGYNTEAFF | TGTGCCAGCAGCCTACAGGGGGGGTATAACACTGAAGCTTTCTTT
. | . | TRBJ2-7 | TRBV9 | CASSERAEKTYEQYF | TGTGCCAGCAGCGAGAGAGCGGAGAAGACCTACGAGCAGTACTTC
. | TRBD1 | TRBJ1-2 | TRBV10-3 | CAISTGDEGGYTF | TGTGCCATCTCGACAGGGGACGAGGGCGGCTACACCTTC
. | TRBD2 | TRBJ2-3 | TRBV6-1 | CASSELAGGRTDTQYF | TGTGCCAGCAGTGAGCTAGCGGGGGGTCGCACAGATACGCAGTATTTT
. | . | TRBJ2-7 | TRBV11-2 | CASSLGVTRPGNGNEQYF | TGTGCCAGCAGCTTAGGTGTCACCCGGCCGGGAAATGGGAACGAGCAGTACTTC
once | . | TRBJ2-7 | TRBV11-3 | CASSLYAGDTYEQYF | TGTGCCAGCAGCTTATATGCGGGGGACACCTACGAGCAGTACTTC
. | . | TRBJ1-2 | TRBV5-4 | CASTRDSYNYGYTF | TGTGCCAGCACCCGGGACTCTTATAACTATGGCTACACCTTC
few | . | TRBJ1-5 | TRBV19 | CASSIVGGLAGQPQHF | TGTGCCAGTAGTATAGTAGGAGGGCTGGCGGGTCAGCCCCAGCATTTT
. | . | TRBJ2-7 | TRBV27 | CASSLTSAPTYEQYF | TGTGCCAGCAGTTTAACGAGCGCGCCCACCTACGAGCAGTACTTC
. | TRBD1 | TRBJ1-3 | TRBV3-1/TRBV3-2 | CASSSNGQGNTIYF | TGTGCCAGCAGCTCAAACGGACAGGGGAACACCATATATTTT
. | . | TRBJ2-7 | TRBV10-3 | CAITTSITREQYF | TGTGCCATCACTACCTCCATTACTCGCGAGCAGTACTTC
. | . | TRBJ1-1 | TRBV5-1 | CASSLPGFATEAFF | TGCGCCAGCAGCTTGCCCGGGTTCGCCACTGAAGCTTTCTTT
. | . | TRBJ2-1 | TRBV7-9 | CASSLGQGWDNEQFF | TGTGCCAGCAGCTTAGGGCAGGGGTGGGACAATGAGCAGTTCTTC
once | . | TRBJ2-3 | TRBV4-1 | CASSLQRPRGTITDTQYF | TGCGCCAGCAGCCTACAGAGGCCCCGGGGGACCATCACAGATACGCAGTATTTT
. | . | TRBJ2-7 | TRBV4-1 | CASSQEENKGYYEQYF | TGCGCCAGCAGCCAGGAAGAGAATAAGGGGTACTACGAGCAGTACTTC
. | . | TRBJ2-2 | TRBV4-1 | CASSQPRGGNTGELFF | TGCGCCAGCAGCCAACCGAGGGGGGGGAACACCGGGGAGCTGTTTTTT
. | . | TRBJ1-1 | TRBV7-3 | CASSLTEGSEAFF | TGTGCCAGCAGCTTAACGGAGGGGTCTGAAGCTTTCTTT
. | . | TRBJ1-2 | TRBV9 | CASTYGGYGYTF | TGTGCCAGCACGTACGGGGGCTATGGCTACACCTTC
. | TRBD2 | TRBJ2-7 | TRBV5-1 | CASSRETSGANYEQYF | TGCGCCAGCAGCCGGGAAACTAGCGGGGCCAATTACGAGCAGTACTTC
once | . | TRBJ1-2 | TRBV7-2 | CASSPTTESNYGYTF | TGTGCCAGCAGCCCTACGACAGAGTCAAACTATGGCTACACCTTC
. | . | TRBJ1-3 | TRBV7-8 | CASFRGRNSGNTIYF | TGTGCCAGCTTTAGGGGCAGAAACTCTGGAAACACCATATATTTT
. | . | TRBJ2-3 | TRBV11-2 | CASSLDPGLADTQYF | TGTGCCAGCAGCTTAGACCCCGGTCTAGCGGATACGCAGTATTTT
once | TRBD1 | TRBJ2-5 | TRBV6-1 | CASSVFAGTAQETQYF | TGTGCCAGCAGTGTATTTGCCGGGACAGCCCAAGAGACCCAGTACTTC
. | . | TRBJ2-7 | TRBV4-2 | CASSQDPSPAYEQYF | TGTGCCAGCAGCCAAGATCCCTCTCCGGCCTACGAGCAGTACTTC
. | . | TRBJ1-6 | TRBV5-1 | CASSKEAGGDSPLHF | TGCGCCAGCAGCAAGGAGGCAGGAGGAGACTCACCCCTCCACTTT
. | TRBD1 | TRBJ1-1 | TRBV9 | CASSVVGTGHTQAFF | TGTGCCAGCAGCGTAGTCGGGACAGGGCACACTCAAGCTTTCTTT
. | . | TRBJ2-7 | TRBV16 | CASSPSIEQYF | TGTGCCAGCAGCCCGAGCATCGAGCAGTACTTC
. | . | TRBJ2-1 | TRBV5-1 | CASSPGGQGYEQFF | TGCGCCAGCAGCCCGGGGGGCCAAGGGTATGAGCAGTTCTTC
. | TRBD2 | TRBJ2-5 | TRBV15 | CATSRNSGGAYPGETQYF | TGTGCCACCAGCAGAAATAGCGGGGGGGCCTATCCGGGAGAGACCCAGTACTTC
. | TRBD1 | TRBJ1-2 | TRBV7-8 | CASSGEGQSGGGYTF | TGTGCCAGCAGCGGGGAGGGACAGTCAGGGGGCGGCTACACCTTC
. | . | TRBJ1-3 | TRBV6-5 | CASSSNGPNSGNTIYF | TGTGCCAGCAGTTCAAATGGGCCGAACTCTGGAAACACCATATATTTT
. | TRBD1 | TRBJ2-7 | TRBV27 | CASRDPGQGFVEQYF | TGTGCCAGCAGGGACCCGGGACAGGGTTTTGTAGAGCAGTACTTC
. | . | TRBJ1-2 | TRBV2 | CASSEAGGWYGYTF | TGTGCCAGCAGTGAAGCGGGGGGATGGTATGGCTACACCTTC
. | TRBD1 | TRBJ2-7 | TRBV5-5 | CASSFGQGLYEQYF | TGTGCCAGCAGCTTCGGACAGGGGTTGTACGAGCAGTACTTC
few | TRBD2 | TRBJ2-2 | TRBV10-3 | CAIRTSGGENTGELFF | TGTGCCATCCGGACTAGCGGGGGAGAGAACACCGGGGAGCTGTTTTTT
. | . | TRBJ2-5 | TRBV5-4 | CASSSPGGRKETQYF | TGTGCCAGCAGCTCGCCGGGGGGCCGGAAAGAGACCCAGTACTTC
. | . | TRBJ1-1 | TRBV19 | CASSQFGGANTEAFF | TGTGCCAGTAGTCAGTTCGGCGGGGCGAACACTGAAGCTTTCTTT
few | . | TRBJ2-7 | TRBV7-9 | CASGRGGGTYEQYF | TGTGCCAGCGGGCGGGGCGGAGGCACTTACGAGCAGTACTTC
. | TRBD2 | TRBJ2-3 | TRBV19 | CASSIWGLAGGTSTDTQYF | TGTGCCAGTAGTATTTGGGGGCTAGCGGGGGGCACTAGCACAGATACGCAGTATTTT
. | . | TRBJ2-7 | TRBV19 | CACGAGKLYEQYF | TGTGCTTGCGGGGCAGGGAAACTCTACGAGCAGTACTTC
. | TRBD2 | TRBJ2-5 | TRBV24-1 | CATSPGGAGESETQYF | TGTGCCACAAGCCCCGGGGGGGCTGGGGAATCGGAGACCCAGTACTTC
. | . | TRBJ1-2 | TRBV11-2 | CASSFGANYGYTF | TGTGCCAGCAGCTTCGGAGCTAACTATGGCTACACCTTC
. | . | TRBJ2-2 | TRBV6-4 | CASSDFHRVNSGELFF | TGTGCCAGCAGTGACTTCCACAGGGTTAATTCCGGGGAGCTGTTTTTT
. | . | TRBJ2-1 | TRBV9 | CASSADLQGTYNEQFF | TGTGCCAGCAGCGCCGACCTTCAGGGTACCTACAATGAGCAGTTCTTC
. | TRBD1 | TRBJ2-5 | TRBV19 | CASSSLGTGGGKTQYF | TGTGCCAGTAGTTCGCTGGGGACAGGGGGCGGAAAGACCCAGTACTTC
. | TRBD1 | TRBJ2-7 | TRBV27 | CATTGTGLYEQYF | TGTGCCACCACTGGGACAGGCCTCTACGAGCAGTACTTC
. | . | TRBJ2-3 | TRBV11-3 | CASSFGSGDTQYF | .
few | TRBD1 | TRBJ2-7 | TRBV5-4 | CASSSAGQAPYEQYF | TGTGCCAGCAGCTCGGCGGGACAGGCACCCTACGAGCAGTACTTC
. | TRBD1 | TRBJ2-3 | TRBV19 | CASSPGQNTDTQYF | TGTGCCAGTAGTCCGGGACAGAACACAGATACGCAGTATTTT
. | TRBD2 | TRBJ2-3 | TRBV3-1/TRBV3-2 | CASSPLASGGTLDTQYF | TGTGCCAGCAGCCCCTTGGCGAGCGGGGGCACGTTGGATACGCAGTATTTT
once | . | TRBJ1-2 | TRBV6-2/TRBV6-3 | CASSYGGGTGRDGYTF | TGTGCCAGCAGTTATGGCGGGGGTACAGGGCGAGATGGCTACACCTTC
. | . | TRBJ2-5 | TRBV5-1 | CASSTDSPVQETQYF | TGCGCCAGCAGCACGGACAGCCCAGTACAAGAGACCCAGTACTTC
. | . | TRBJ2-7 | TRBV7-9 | CASSPEVLSYEQYF | TGTGCCAGCAGCCCGGAGGTCCTCTCCTACGAGCAGTACTTC
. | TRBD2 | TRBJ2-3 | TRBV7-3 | CASSNIAGSTDTQYF | TGTGCCAGCAGTAATATAGCGGGGAGCACAGATACGCAGTATTTT